A single sample gave rise to the 21 T cell receptor beta chains below, sequenced in a study of blood T cell repertoires in COVID-19. The assay was immunoSEQ multiplex PCR, and TCRdb's table has in-frame clones only and misses some. Of some 150,000 clones in the sample, around 85% are singletons; the top ten hold roughly 11%. The sample taken for sequencing was peripheral blood. The receptors originated from an older woman with COVID-19, enrolled during active disease.

This clone appeared a few times. The chain employs TRBV7-2 and TRBJ1-6, with D perhaps TRBD1 (6 bases). This CDR3 region has 15 residues. Germline V lookup: CDR1 SGHTA, CDR2 FQGNSA. Trimming cost V 3 bases and J 5 bases, with 11 bases left between them. CDR3 in DNA: TGTGCCAGCAGCTTCATGGACAGAAATAATTCACCCCTCCACTTT. Amino acid sequence: CASSFMDRNNSPLHF.

The genes are TRBV30 and TRBJ1-1; 10 bases map to TRBD1. This CDR3 comprises 16 residues. Germline V CDR1 and CDR2: GTSNPN, SVGIG (reference sequence). V lost 5 bases to trimming and J lost 7 bases; unmatched junction nucleotides: 16. For the CDR3, the DNA is TGTGCCTGGTCAGTCCCCGACAGGGGGCGGTACGGTGAAGCTTTCTTT. Protein: CAWSVPDRGRYGEAFF.

The rearrangement links TRBV28 to TRBJ1-2; tentatively, D is TRBD1 (6 bases). Trimming removed 2 bases from V and 3 bases from J, with 13 bases in between. The germline CDR1 and CDR2 sequences are MDHEN and SYDVKM. The CDR3 consists of 15 residues. This CDR3 is CASSLAEDSYYGYTF. Here the CDR3 DNA reads TGTGCCAGCAGTTTAGCCGAGGACAGCTACTATGGCTACACCTTC.

V gene TRBV3-1 (or the pseudogene TRBV3-2) combines with J gene TRBJ2-1; 9 bases map to TRBD2. Germline CDR1 is LGHDT and CDR2 is YNNKEL (reference sequence). This CDR3 spans 19 amino acids. The J segment lost 6 bases and the V segment lost 0 bases, leaving 15 bases of the junction unmatched. CDR3 amino acids: CASSQDLGGRAVGINEQFF. The CDR3 region has the DNA TGTGCCAGCAGCCAAGATCTCGGCGGGAGGGCCGTTGGAATCAATGAGCAGTTCTTC.

The gene calls are TRBV19 and TRBJ1-5; 9 bases are a match to TRBD1. The CDR3 consists of 14 residues. Germline V lookup: CDR1 LNHDA, CDR2 SQIVND (reference sequence). V dropped 5 bases and J dropped 7; count of bases not matched to a gene: 6. The CDR3 bases are TGTGCCAGTAGTTCACAGGGGGCACAGCAGCCCCAGCATTTT. Translation gives CASSSQGAQQPQHF.

J is TRBJ1-1 and V is TRBV19; the match to TRBD1 covers 9 bases. The CDR3 covers 13 residues. The J segment lost 5 bases and the V segment lost 5 bases, leaving 3 bases of the junction unmatched. CDR1 is LNHDA and CDR2 is SQIVND in the germline V gene (reference sequence). The CDR3 nucleotides are TGTGCCAGTAGTCGCGACAGGGGGACTGAAGCTTTCTTT. This encodes CASSRDRGTEAFF.

The J gene is TRBJ2-1, the V gene TRBV19, with 15 bases lining up with TRBD2. The CDR3 runs 19 residues. Trimming removed 2 bases from V and 3 bases from J; junction bases left unmatched: 8. Germline V gives CDR1 LNHDA, CDR2 SQIVND (reference sequence). The CDR3 DNA reads as TGTGCCAGTAGTATACAAGGACTAGCGGGAGGGCCGGGCTACAATGAGCAGTTCTTC. This codes for CASSIQGLAGGPGYNEQFF.

This clone was recorded only once. The chain uses TRBV5-1 and TRBJ2-7; D not certain. Germline CDR1 is SGHRS and CDR2 is YFSETQ. This CDR3 is 14 amino acids long. Trimming took 0 bases from V and 2 from J, leaving 9 bases between them. The CDR3 coding sequence is TGCGCCAGCAGCTTGGATACACCAACCTACGAGCAGTACTTC. Amino acids: CASSLDTPTYEQYF.

The genes are TRBV2 and TRBJ2-5; 9 nucleotides line up with TRBD1. Germline CDR1 is SNHLY and CDR2 is FYNNEI. V shed 10 bases and J 2 bases; nucleotides not matched to a gene: 11. This CDR3 region has 15 residues. CDR3 DNA: TGTGCCACAGAGGAAGGACAGGGGTTTCAAGAGACCCAGTACTTC. Translated: CATEEGQGFQETQYF.

This sequence joins TRBV6-2 or TRBV6-3 and TRBJ2-3, with 12 bases lining up with TRBD2. Germline CDR1 reads MNHEY; CDR2 reads SVGEGT. V gave up 3 bases and J gave up 5 bases; unmatched junction bases: 9. The CDR3 contains 17 residues. The CDR3 protein is CASSYSLAGGLRDTQYF. The CDR3 coding sequence is TGTGCCAGCAGTTATTCGCTAGCGGGAGGGCTCAGAGATACGCAGTATTTT.

This clone has only one observation. The chain recombines TRBV6-2 or TRBV6-3 with TRBJ1-5, with 8 bases fitting TRBD1. Germline V gene sequence: CDR1 MNHEY, CDR2 SVGEGT. J gave up 4 bases and V 0 bases, and 14 bases lay outside the gene matches. CDR3 length: 19 residues. The CDR3 loop is CASSYSTDRDEILNQPQHF. The CDR3 DNA reads TGTGCCAGCAGTTACTCGACGGACAGGGACGAAATATTAAATCAGCCCCAGCATTTT.

This clone has just one count. The V and J genes are TRBV21-1 and TRBJ2-3; the table's D call of TRBD2 was not tested on the DNA. TRBV21-1 is recorded as a pseudogene. The CDR3 has 15 amino acids. DNA for the CDR3: TGTGCCAGCAGGCCTAGCGACCCTGCCACAGATACGCAGTATTTT. This codes for CASRPSDPATDTQYF.

This chain links TRBV4-2 with TRBJ2-7; no clear D gene. The V end was cut by 0 bases, the J end by 6 bases, with 9 bases between. The CDR3 is 13 amino acids. The V gene's germline CDR1 is LGHNA and CDR2 YNFKEQ. CDR3 in amino acids: CASSQENIREQYF. CDR3 nucleotide sequence: TGTGCCAGCAGCCAAGAAAACATCCGCGAGCAGTACTTC.

This chain connects TRBV7-2 to TRBJ1-3; D possibly corresponds to TRBD1 (6 bases). V was cut by 10 bases and J by 0 bases, with 16 bases left in between. The CDR3 has 15 amino acids. Germline CDR1 reads SGHTA; CDR2 reads FQGNSA. The CDR3 sequence: CAILQGPFSGNTIYF. Here the CDR3 DNA reads TGTGCCATCCTACAGGGCCCCTTCTCTGGAAACACCATATATTTT.

CDR3 in amino acids: CASSPTYRQDYEQYF. CDR3 nucleotide sequence: TGTGCCAGTAGTCCGACCTACAGGCAGGACTACGAGCAGTACTTC. This rearrangement joins TRBV19 to TRBJ2-7; D might be TRBD1 (5 bases). Trimming removed 5 bases at V and 3 bases at J, with 17 bases between. The CDR3 runs to 15 residues. CDR1 LNHDA and CDR2 SQIVND come from the germline V gene (reference sequence).

The V and J genes are TRBV30 and TRBJ2-3; no definite D call. This CDR3 has 14 residues. Per germline, CDR1 GTSNPN and CDR2 SVGIG (reference sequence). V lost 1 base, J lost 0 bases, and 8 bases lay in between. The CDR3 coding sequence is TGTGCCTGGAGTGATATTTCTAGCACAGATACGCAGTATTTT. Translating it yields CAWSDISSTDTQYF.

About this clone itself: The junction differs from germline at one of its ends, possibly a read error. The chain combines TRBV13 with TRBJ1-2, with TRBD1 matching over 7 bases. Per the germline V gene, CDR1 is PRHDT and CDR2 is FYEKMQ (reference sequence). The CDR3 extends over 12 amino acids. For the CDR3, the DNA is TGTGCCAGCAGCTTAGCACGACAGGGACCTTCGTTC. It translates to CASSLARQGPSF.

This clone appeared a single time. The chain uses TRBV5-1 and TRBJ1-6; 7 bases fit TRBD1. The trim removed 0 bases at V and 5 bases at J, leaving 5 bases unmatched. This CDR3 is 16 amino acids long. Germline CDR1 reads SGHRS; CDR2 reads YFSETQ. CDR3 protein: CASSLDRGPNNSPLHF. As DNA, the CDR3 is TGCGCCAGCAGCTTGGACAGGGGTCCCAATAATTCACCCCTCCACTTT.

This sequence joins TRBV6-2 or TRBV6-3 and TRBJ1-5; 11 bases match TRBD1. The CDR3 spans 16 residues. Germline assignment: CDR1 MNHEY and CDR2 SVGEGT. V trimming: 0 bases; J trimming: 7 bases; junction bases outside the gene matches: 5. CDR3 sequence: CASSYSGQGAGQPQHF. The CDR3 coding sequence is TGTGCCAGCAGTTACTCCGGACAGGGGGCAGGACAGCCCCAGCATTTT.

The chain combines TRBV9 with TRBJ1-2; 9 bases agree with TRBD1. The CDR3 has 14 amino acids. V shed 5 bases and J 6 bases; nucleotides not matched to a gene: 8. Per the germline V gene, CDR1 is SGDLS and CDR2 is YYNGEE. CDR3 residues: CASRPTGGSNGYTF. The CDR3, as DNA: TGTGCCAGCAGACCGACAGGGGGAAGTAATGGCTACACCTTC. Using reference TRBV9 and TRBJ1-2 for the parts outside the CDR3, the full variable domain is DSGVTQTPKHLITATGQRVTLRCSPRSGDLSVYWYQQSLDQGLQFLIQYYNGEERAKGNILERFSAQQFPDLHSELNLSSLELGDSALYFCASRPTGGSNGYTFGSGTRLTVV.

The chain is built from TRBV9 and TRBJ1-3, with D possibly TRBD1 on 6 matching bases. The CDR3 is made up of 16 amino acids. Germline V gives CDR1 SGDLS, CDR2 YYNGEE. V was trimmed by 3 bases and J by 4 bases, leaving 17 bases between them. CDR3 bases: TGTGCCAGCAGCGCCGGGTCAGGGGTAAGAGGAAACACCATATATTTT. It specifies CASSAGSGVRGNTIYF.